These T cell receptor beta chains were read from a single sample in a study of technical replicates of blood from a handful of donors. Some clones are missing from TCRdb's copy, which holds only in-frame ones; the method was immunoSEQ multiplex PCR. This sample has 65,000 to 80,000 clones, with 95% to 97% found just once. The source material was T cells isolated from PBMCs. The origin of the receptors is a human donor in good health. CDR3s include the opening cysteine and the closing phenylalanine or tryptophan. Each record gives: V gene, J gene, clone size, D gene, CDR3 DNA, CDR3 protein. D genes are given only for firm matches. Some rows mark clone size as missing; the rest say once, few, many or name a class of expanded clone.

V: TRBV11-2
J: TRBJ2-3
size: .
D: TRBD2
DNA: TGTGCCAGCAGCCCAGGGACTAGTGCAGATACGCAGTATTTT
CDR3: CASSPGTSADTQYF

V: TRBV5-1
J: TRBJ1-1
size: .
D: TRBD1
DNA: TGCGCCAGCAGCTCTCAGGGGGTGCTGAACACTGAAGCTTTCTTT
CDR3: CASSSQGVLNTEAFF

V: TRBV13
J: TRBJ1-1
size: .
D: .
DNA: TGTGCCAGCAGCTCCGGAGGGAACACTGAAGCTTTCTTT
CDR3: CASSSGGNTEAFF

V: TRBV7-9
J: TRBJ2-7
size: .
D: TRBD1
DNA: TGTGCCAGCAGCAGGGGACAGGGGGCTTACGAGCAGTACTTC
CDR3: CASSRGQGAYEQYF

V: TRBV7-9
J: TRBJ2-1
size: .
D: .
DNA: TGTGCCAGCAGCTTAGCCTTTAATGAGCAGTTCTTC
CDR3: CASSLAFNEQFF

V: TRBV5-1
J: TRBJ2-6
size: .
D: .
DNA: TGCGCCAGCAGCGTTGACAGCTACTCTGAAACCAACGTCCTGACTTTC
CDR3: CASSVDSYSETNVLTF

V: TRBV7-9
J: TRBJ2-3
size: .
D: TRBD2
DNA: TGTGCCGGCCAGCGGGAGGCAGATACGCAGTATTTT
CDR3: CAGQREADTQYF

V: TRBV10-3
J: TRBJ2-1
size: .
D: .
DNA: TGTGCCATCGAAAACGTGAGCTCCTACAATGAGCAGTTCTTC
CDR3: CAIENVSSYNEQFF

V: TRBV7-9
J: TRBJ2-7
size: .
D: .
DNA: TGTGCCAGCAGCTCCCGAGAAGGGGAGGTTAACGAGCAGTACTTC
CDR3: CASSSREGEVNEQYF

V: TRBV9
J: TRBJ2-7
size: .
D: .
DNA: TGTGCCAGCAGCGTAGGCGGGCTCTCCTACGAGCAGTACTTC
CDR3: CASSVGGLSYEQYF

V: TRBV30
J: TRBJ2-7
size: .
D: TRBD2
DNA: TGTGCCTGGATTGTCGCGGGAGCCCCTCACGAGCAGTACTTC
CDR3: CAWIVAGAPHEQYF

V: TRBV9
J: TRBJ2-7
size: .
D: .
DNA: TGTGCCAGCAGCGTAGGGGGCCGACCCTACGAGCAGTACTTC
CDR3: CASSVGGRPYEQYF

V: TRBV19
J: TRBJ1-2
size: .
D: .
DNA: TGTGCCAGTAGTATGGGGGGTTACTATGGCTACACCTTC
CDR3: CASSMGGYYGYTF

V: TRBV11-2
J: TRBJ2-7
size: .
D: TRBD1
DNA: TGTGCCAGCAGCTTAGTGGACAGGGCCGAGCAGTACTTC
CDR3: CASSLVDRAEQYF

V: TRBV30
J: TRBJ2-5
size: .
D: .
DNA: TGTGCCTGGGCGCCGGGTACCCAAGAGACCCAGTACTTC
CDR3: CAWAPGTQETQYF

V: TRBV4-3
J: TRBJ2-4
size: .
D: .
DNA: TGCGCCAGCAGCCAAGATCCTAGGAGTATAGCCAAAAACATTCAGTACTTC
CDR3: CASSQDPRSIAKNIQYF

V: TRBV15
J: TRBJ2-7
size: .
D: TRBD1
DNA: TGTGCCACCAGCAGAGCTACAGGGGACGAGCAGTACTTC
CDR3: CATSRATGDEQYF

V: TRBV6-4
J: TRBJ2-1
size: .
D: TRBD2
DNA: TGTGCCAGCAGTACACGTTGGAGACTAGCGGAGTCCTACAATGAGCAGTTCTTC
CDR3: CASSTRWRLAESYNEQFF

V: TRBV2
J: TRBJ1-5
size: .
D: TRBD1
DNA: TGTGCCAGCAGGCCTGGGACAGGGGGCTTGGGCAATCAGCCCCAGCATTTT
CDR3: CASRPGTGGLGNQPQHF

V: TRBV7-6
J: TRBJ1-1
size: .
D: TRBD1
DNA: TGTGCCAGCAGCCAAACAGGGGGCTTTAACACTGAAGCTTTCTTT
CDR3: CASSQTGGFNTEAFF

V: TRBV5-4
J: TRBJ2-5
size: .
D: .
DNA: TGTGCCAGCAGCTCCACCCTCGGAGAGACCCAGTACTTC
CDR3: CASSSTLGETQYF

V: TRBV4-1
J: TRBJ1-5
size: .
D: TRBD1
DNA: TGCGCCAGCAGCCAAGTAGGTAGGGGGCGGATGAATCAGCCCCAGCATTTT
CDR3: CASSQVGRGRMNQPQHF

V: TRBV25-1
J: TRBJ1-5
size: .
D: .
DNA: TGTGCCAGCAGTGTTAGCAGCCATCAGCCCCAGCATTTT
CDR3: CASSVSSHQPQHF

V: TRBV4-2
J: TRBJ1-2
size: .
D: .
DNA: TGTGCCAGCAGCCGAGAAGATTCAGGGAACTATGGCTACACCTTC
CDR3: CASSREDSGNYGYTF

V: TRBV7-3
J: TRBJ1-1
size: once
D: .
DNA: TGTGCCAGCAGCTTATTGGCGGGCACTGAAGCTTTCTTT
CDR3: CASSLLAGTEAFF

V: TRBV10-2
J: TRBJ2-2
size: .
D: .
DNA: TGCGCCAGCAGAGGGGGCACCGGGGAGCTGTTTTTT
CDR3: CASRGGTGELFF

V: TRBV2
J: TRBJ2-1
size: .
D: .
DNA: TGTGCCAGCAGTGGCCTATTCCTCGAGCAGTTCTTC
CDR3: CASSGLFLEQFF

V: TRBV18
J: TRBJ2-5
size: .
D: .
DNA: TGTGCCAGCTCACCAGGCCCGGAGACCCAGTACTTC
CDR3: CASSPGPETQYF

V: TRBV7-2
J: TRBJ2-1
size: .
D: .
DNA: TGTGCCAGCAGCCCCGAAAGGAGGGAGGTGGATGAGCAGTTCTTC
CDR3: CASSPERREVDEQFF

V: TRBV29-1
J: TRBJ2-7
size: .
D: .
DNA: TGCAGCGCCAGACAGGAGCACTACGAGCAGTACTTC
CDR3: CSARQEHYEQYF

V: TRBV27
J: TRBJ2-7
size: .
D: TRBD2
DNA: TGTGCCAGCAGTTTCCTGGGAACTAGCGGGAGTCCCTACGAGCAGTACTTC
CDR3: CASSFLGTSGSPYEQYF

V: TRBV11-3
J: TRBJ1-2
size: .
D: TRBD1
DNA: TGTGCCAGCAGCTCCTATACCGGGACAGGGGATGGCTACACCTTC
CDR3: CASSSYTGTGDGYTF

V: TRBV2
J: TRBJ1-5
size: .
D: TRBD1
DNA: TGTGCCAGCAGGAGGACAGGGGGCACCGGGCAGCCCCAGCATTTT
CDR3: CASRRTGGTGQPQHF

V: TRBV6-5
J: TRBJ1-1
size: .
D: .
DNA: TGTGCCAGCAGTTACCCCCACAGCCCCGAAGCTTTCTTT
CDR3: CASSYPHSPEAFF

V: TRBV19
J: TRBJ1-1
size: .
D: .
DNA: TGTGCCAGTAGTAAGGGACTTCGGGACACTGAAGCTTTCTTT
CDR3: CASSKGLRDTEAFF

V: TRBV7-9
J: TRBJ2-7
size: .
D: .
DNA: TGTGCCAGCAGCCTCTCCTACGAGCAGTACTTC
CDR3: CASSLSYEQYF

V: TRBV5-4
J: TRBJ2-2
size: .
D: TRBD1
DNA: TGTGCCAGCAGCTTGGGACAGGGGGCTGGTGGGGAGCTGTTTTTT
CDR3: CASSLGQGAGGELFF

V: TRBV2
J: TRBJ2-2
size: .
D: .
DNA: TGTGCCAGCAAAAAACACAGGGACACCGGGGAGCTGTTTTTT
CDR3: CASKKHRDTGELFF

V: TRBV7-7
J: TRBJ2-7
size: once
D: TRBD2
DNA: TGTGCCAGCAGCTCCGGGACTAGCTACGAGCAGTACTTC
CDR3: CASSSGTSYEQYF

V: TRBV6-5
J: TRBJ1-2
size: .
D: .
DNA: TGTGCCAGCAGTTACCACCTAGGACAGAACTATGGCTACACCTTC
CDR3: CASSYHLGQNYGYTF

V: TRBV4-1
J: TRBJ1-2
size: .
D: TRBD1
DNA: TGCGCCAGCAGCCAAGATGCTACAGGGGTGAACTATGGCTACACCTTC
CDR3: CASSQDATGVNYGYTF

V: TRBV6-4
J: TRBJ1-2
size: .
D: .
DNA: TGTGCCAGCAGTGATAAAAATGGCTACACCTTC
CDR3: CASSDKNGYTF

V: TRBV6-1
J: TRBJ2-5
size: once
D: TRBD1
DNA: TGTGCCAGCAGTGAGGTACAGGGGGCCACAGAGACCCAGTACTTC
CDR3: CASSEVQGATETQYF

V: TRBV7-2
J: TRBJ2-2
size: .
D: TRBD1
DNA: TGTGCCAGCAGCTCAAGGACAGGAGAAACCGGGGAGCTGTTTTTT
CDR3: CASSSRTGETGELFF

V: TRBV12-5
J: TRBJ2-7
size: .
D: .
DNA: TGTGCTAGTGGTTTGCCTGGAGCACCCGAGCAGTACTTC
CDR3: CASGLPGAPEQYF